This TCR beta chain was retrieved from a study of cytomegalovirus exposure and HLA in healthy donors. To note about this clone: The antigen is unknown.

Study-wide points: In a later analysis, donors in an Asian-associated ancestry cluster reportedly had fewer N-insertions in productive TCRs than the cohort mean. A few CMV-associated chains proved CMV antigen-specific in vitro. Per a prior analysis, the majority of TCR beta V segments were productive roughly 87% or roughly 30% of the time.

Those who donated were healthy bone marrow donors. PCR involved 60 Vbeta and 13 Jbeta primers. TCRdb keeps only in-frame clones here, not all; method: immunoSEQ multiplex PCR. This table lists about 170,000 clones. The source is a woman under 30 in good health and CMV-seropositive. Material for sequencing was PBMCs.

CDR3 sequence reads: CASSPLGASGGGNEQFF. The CDR3 nucleotides are TGTGCCAGCAGCCCCCTGGGGGCTAGCGGAGGGGGGAATGAGCAGTTCTTC. J is TRBJ2-1 and V is TRBV4-2, with D maybe TRBD2 (7 bases). V shed 4 bases and J shed 7 bases, with 23 bases lying between them. The CDR3 covers 17 residues. Germline V gene lookup returns CDR1 LGHNA and CDR2 YNFKEQ.